These 14 T cell receptor beta chains originate from one sample sequenced in a study of regulatory T cells in long-lasting Graves disease. Time point given: persistent/refractory GD, antithyroid drugs over 5 years with positive TRAb. RNA from PBMCs was the source of the TCR library. To make TCR beta libraries, researchers used iRepertoire HTBI primers and Arm-PCR of CDR3 regions. TCRdb itself ran the multiplex PCR reads through MiXCR, one entry per CDR3 protein. The sample carries about 400,000 distinct CDR3 sequences, 20% recorded once. The sequencing here drew on peripheral blood mononuclear cells (PBMCs), taken when the disease was refractory, from a patient treated with antithyroid drugs. All receptors derive from a female donor with Graves disease.

This clonotype was seen only once. The chain joins TRBV4-3 to TRBJ2-5; TRBD2 agrees at 8 bases. The CDR3 covers 16 residues. J gave up 2 bases and V 1 base, and 6 bases lay outside the gene matches. CDR1 and CDR2 from the germline V gene are LGHNA and YSLEER. CDR3 nucleotides: TGCGCCAGCAGCCAAGGGGCTAGCGGGCGTCAAGAGACCCAGTACTTC. It encodes CASSQGASGRQETQYF.

This clonotype was counted at least ten times. V and J are TRBV6-5 and TRBJ1-1; 9 nucleotides line up with TRBD1. CDR3 length: 17 amino acids. The germline CDR1 and CDR2 sequences are MNHEY and SVGAGI. J gave up 4 bases and V 2 bases, and 11 bases lay outside the gene matches. The CDR3 is CASSYPTQGQGSTEAFF. The CDR3 coding sequence is TGTGCCAGCAGTTACCCCACCCAGGGACAGGGATCCACTGAAGCTTTCTTT.

On this clonotype: The junction shows a germline mismatch at one end, possibly a read error. The chain joins TRBV24-1 to TRBJ2-1; D might be TRBD1 (6 bases). Germline V gene lookup returns CDR1 KGHDR and CDR2 SFDVKD. The CDR3 is 15 residues long. The CDR3 protein is CATRDSGHPYNEQFF. Written as DNA, the CDR3 is TGTGCCACCAGGGATTCGGGACACCCTTACAATGAGCAGTTCTTC.

This chain uses TRBV5-6 with TRBJ2-7; D not resolved. Trimming removed 0 bases at V and 5 bases at J, with 12 bases between. The CDR3 totals 14 residues. Germline CDR1 and CDR2: SGHDT and YYEEEE. CDR3 sequence (DNA): TGTGCCAGCAGCTTGGAGGGTATTTCTCACGAGCAGTACTTC. Its protein is CASSLEGISHEQYF.

The sample holds many counts of this clonotype. CDR3 loop: CASSPGVRAGELFF. Written as DNA, the CDR3 is TGTGCCAGCAGCCCAGGGGTCCGGGCCGGGGAGCTGTTTTTT. The chain is built from TRBV11-2 and TRBJ2-2; D may be TRBD1 (6 bases). The germline V gene has CDR1 SGHAT and CDR2 FQNNGV. The CDR3 has 14 residues. V lost 5 bases, J lost 6 bases, and 13 bases lay in between.

This clonotype was observed a few times. The J gene is TRBJ1-1, the V gene TRBV28, with unresolved D. With 3 bases removed from V and 4 bases from J, the gap between germline ends came to 9 bases. The CDR3 is 13 residues long. Germline V gene data show CDR1 as MDHEN and CDR2 as SYDVKM. The DNA of the CDR3 is TGTGCCAGCAGTTTTGGATTGTTCACTGAAGCTTTCTTT. It encodes CASSFGLFTEAFF.

This clonotype has more than one count but fewer than ten. The gene calls are TRBV20-1 and TRBJ1-2; TRBD1 is a possible D gene (5 bases). The V gene's germline CDR1 is DFQATT and CDR2 SNEGSKA (reference sequence). The CDR3 spans 13 residues. V lost 1 base to trimming and J lost 7 bases, with 13 bases between them. The DNA for the CDR3 is TGCAGTGCTAGAGGAGGGGCCCGCCGTGGCTACACCTTC. It codes for CSARGGARRGYTF.

J is TRBJ2-7 and V is TRBV15, with TRBD2 matching 11 bases. V lost 0 bases and J lost 3; bases outside the gene matches: 4. There are 16 residues in the CDR3. Germline-derived CDR1 and CDR2 are LNHNV and YYDKDF (reference sequence). CDR3 DNA: TGTGCCACCAGCAGAGACATTGGGACTAGCGGCTACGAGCAGTACTTC. It specifies CATSRDIGTSGYEQYF.

The chain employs TRBV6-1 and TRBJ2-4; TRBD2 might be the D (7 bases). V lost 8 bases to trimming and J lost 8 bases, with 22 bases between them. Germline CDR1 and CDR2: MNHNS and SASEGT. The CDR3 covers 15 residues. In nucleotides, the CDR3 is TGTGCCAGCGCCAGCGGCAGGGGAGGGGCGGACATTCAGTACTTC. This sequence encodes CASASGRGGADIQYF.

The chain employs TRBV5-5 and TRBJ1-6; D may be TRBD1 (5 bases). The CDR3 has 16 amino acids. The V end was cut by 0 bases, the J end by 13 bases, with 20 bases between. Germline V gene data show CDR1 as SGHKS and CDR2 as YYEKEE (reference sequence). DNA for the CDR3: TGTGCCAGCAGCTTGGCCCGAGAACGTTGGGGGTCTCCCCTCCACTTT. Protein sequence: CASSLARERWGSPLHF.

This clonotype was seen at least ten times. The V and J genes are TRBV18 and TRBJ1-5, with unresolved D. The CDR3 runs to 14 residues. The germline CDR1 and CDR2 sequences are KGHSH and LQKENI. The V end was cut by 4 bases, the J end by 0 bases, with 7 bases between. The CDR3 region has the DNA TGTGCCAGCTCACGGGGAAATAGCAATCAGCCCCAGCATTTT. It translates to CASSRGNSNQPQHF.

This clonotype was counted many times. This rearrangement joins TRBV28 to TRBJ1-2, with 7 positions matching TRBD1. The CDR3 is 12 residues long. The V gene's germline CDR1 is MDHEN and CDR2 SYDVKM. J gave up 6 bases and V 7 bases, and 5 bases lay outside the gene matches. The CDR3 sequence is CASNEGANGYTF. CDR3 DNA sequence: TGTGCCAGCAACGAGGGGGCGAATGGCTACACCTTC.

The J gene is TRBJ1-4, the V gene TRBV29-1; 9 bases match TRBD1. With V trimmed by 7 bases and J by 7 bases, 4 bases remained unmatched. Germline-derived CDR1 and CDR2 are SQVTM and ANQGSEA. CDR3 length: 12 amino acids. CDR3 bases: TGCAGCGCGATGGGACAGGGTGAAAAACTGTTTTTT. Its translation is CSAMGQGEKLFF.

This clonotype has only a few counts. The V gene is TRBV7-2, the J gene TRBJ2-2; D is unresolved. This CDR3 has 15 residues. CDR1 is SGHTA and CDR2 is FQGNSA in the germline V gene. Trimming stripped 1 base from V and 5 bases from J, with 11 bases between. Here the CDR3 reads CASSLGGLITGELFF. The DNA of the CDR3 is TGTGCCAGCAGCTTAGGTGGTCTAATTACCGGGGAGCTGTTTTTT.